Only a few counts were recorded for the clone carrying this TCR beta chain. Its target is unknown. Each CDR3 protein gets one entry after TCRdb re-called the reads with MiXCR. Among just over 450,000 distinct CDR3 sequences, 42% were seen once, and the ten largest hold about 39%. These data come from a study of T cell repertoires in cytomegalovirus infection. Study observations and caveats: Ex vivo responses were dominated by HLA-C-restricted CMV-specific TCR beta clonotypes.

The input for sequencing was cultured PBMCs, taken from culture after CMV antigen stimulation. This sequence was found in a human donor in good health (CMV status not recorded). Some clones in this sample may be carry-over from other donors' samples.

The CDR3 loop reads CASTPQSTDTQYF. The CDR3 DNA is TGTGCCAGCACCCCTCAGTCCACAGATACGCAGTATTTT. The chain uses TRBV7-2 and TRBJ2-3, with D hard to call. The CDR3 sequence is 13 residues long. Germline V gene lookup returns CDR1 SGHTA and CDR2 FQGNSA. Trimming took 7 bases from V and 2 from J, leaving 10 bases between them.